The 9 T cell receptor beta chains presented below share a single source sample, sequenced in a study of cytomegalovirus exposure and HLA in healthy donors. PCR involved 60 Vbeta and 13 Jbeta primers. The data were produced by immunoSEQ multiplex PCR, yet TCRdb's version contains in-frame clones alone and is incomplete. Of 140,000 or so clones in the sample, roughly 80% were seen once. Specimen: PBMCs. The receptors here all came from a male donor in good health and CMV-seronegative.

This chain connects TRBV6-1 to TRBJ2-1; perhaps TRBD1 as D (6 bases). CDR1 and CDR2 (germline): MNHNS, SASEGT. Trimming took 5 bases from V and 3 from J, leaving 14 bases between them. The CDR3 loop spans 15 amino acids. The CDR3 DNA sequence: TGTGCCAGCAGTCCGGGGACAATACTCTACAATGAGCAGTTCTTC. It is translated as CASSPGTILYNEQFF.

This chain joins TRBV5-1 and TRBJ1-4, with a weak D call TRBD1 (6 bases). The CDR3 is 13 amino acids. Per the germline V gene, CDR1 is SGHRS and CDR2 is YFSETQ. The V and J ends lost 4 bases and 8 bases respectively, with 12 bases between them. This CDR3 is CASSGGRGEKLFF. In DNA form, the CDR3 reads TGCGCCAGCAGCGGGGGCCGGGGCGAAAAACTGTTTTTT.

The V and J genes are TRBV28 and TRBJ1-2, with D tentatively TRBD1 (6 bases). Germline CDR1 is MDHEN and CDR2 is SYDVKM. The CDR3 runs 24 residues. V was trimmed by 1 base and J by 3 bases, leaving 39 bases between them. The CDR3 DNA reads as TGTGCCAGCAGTTTATTGGAGTACGGTGTCAGGGGCGAGAAGCTAGGGCGACCCGACTATGGCTACACCTTC. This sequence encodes CASSLLEYGVRGEKLGRPDYGYTF.

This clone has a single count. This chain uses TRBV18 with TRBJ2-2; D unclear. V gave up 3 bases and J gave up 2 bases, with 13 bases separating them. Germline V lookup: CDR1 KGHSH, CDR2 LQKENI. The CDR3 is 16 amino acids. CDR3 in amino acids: CASSPVTVLNTGELFF. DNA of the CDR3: TGTGCCAGCTCACCGGTCACCGTACTAAACACCGGGGAGCTGTTTTTT. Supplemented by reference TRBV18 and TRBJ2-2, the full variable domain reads NAGVMQNPRHLVRRRGQEARLRCSPMKGHSHVYWYRQLPEEGLKFMVYLQKENIIDESGMPKERFSAEFPKEGPSILRIQQVVRGDSAAYFCASSPVTVLNTGELFFGEGSRLTVL.

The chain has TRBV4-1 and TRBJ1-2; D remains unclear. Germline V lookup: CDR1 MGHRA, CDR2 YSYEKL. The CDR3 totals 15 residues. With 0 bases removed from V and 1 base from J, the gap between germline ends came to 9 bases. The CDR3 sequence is CASSQEHSGNYGYTF. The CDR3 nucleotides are TGCGCCAGCAGCCAAGAGCACAGCGGTAACTATGGCTACACCTTC.

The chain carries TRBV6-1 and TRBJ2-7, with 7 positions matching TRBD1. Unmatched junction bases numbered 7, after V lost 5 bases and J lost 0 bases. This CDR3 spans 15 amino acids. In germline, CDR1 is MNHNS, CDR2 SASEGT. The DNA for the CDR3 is TGTGCCAGCAGTCGACAGGGCGTGAGCTCCTACGAGCAGTACTTC. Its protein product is CASSRQGVSSYEQYF.

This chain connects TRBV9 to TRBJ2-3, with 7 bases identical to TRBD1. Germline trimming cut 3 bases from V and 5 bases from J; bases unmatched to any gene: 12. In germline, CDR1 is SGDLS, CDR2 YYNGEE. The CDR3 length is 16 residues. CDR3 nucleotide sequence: TGTGCCAGCAGCGGGCCTCCCCACAGGGGTAGAGATACGCAGTATTTT. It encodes CASSGPPHRGRDTQYF.

Here the CDR3 DNA reads TGTGCCAGCAGCGTAGAGAGGGCAGCCAATGAGCAGTTCTTC. It yields the protein CASSVERAANEQFF. The V and J genes are TRBV9 and TRBJ2-1, with D possibly matching TRBD2 (5 bases). With 0 bases removed from V and 6 bases from J, the gap between germline ends came to 10 bases. CDR3 length: 14 amino acids. Germline V gene lookup returns CDR1 SGDLS and CDR2 YYNGEE.

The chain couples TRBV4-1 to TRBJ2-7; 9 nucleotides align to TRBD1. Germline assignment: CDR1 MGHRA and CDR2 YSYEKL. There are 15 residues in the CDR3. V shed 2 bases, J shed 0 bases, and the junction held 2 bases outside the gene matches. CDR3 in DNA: TGCGCCAGCAGCCAACGGACAGGGGTCTCCTACGAGCAGTACTTC. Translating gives CASSQRTGVSYEQYF.